This T cell receptor (beta chain) was sequenced in a study (dated by TCRdb to between 2014 and 2017). Broadly, across the study: The study examined whether tumor-infiltrating Tregs in breast cancer are drawn from blood Tregs or arise in situ by conversion from other CD4+ T cell subsets. Study-wide conclusions, independent of this receptor: Tumor-infiltrating Treg TCR alpha and beta sequences overlapped most with tumor naive CD4+ T cells, then with blood naive CD4+ T cells. Tumor memory CD4+ T cell TCR gene usage clustered with blood and lymph node memory CD4+ cells and lymph node naive CD4+ cells. The validation in the larger cohort was limited to a single TCR beta V-J rearrangement instead of whole repertoires.

The memory CD4+ T cell population was isolated based on a CD4+CD45RO+CD25- phenotype. Tregs, naive and memory CD4+ T cells from tumor, blood and ipsilateral draining lymph nodes of five or six breast cancer patients underwent full-length TCR alpha and beta sequencing. Tumor tissue and lymph nodes obtained by ipsilateral axillary dissection were perfused with PBS, cut into small pieces and digested using collagenase I and hyaluronidase. Ficoll density gradient centrifugation was used to isolate mononuclear cells from lymph nodes or from approximately 50 ml of peripheral blood. FACS confirmed that the sorted cell populations were more than 90% pure. Spanning cysteine to phenylalanine, the CDR3 consists of 15 amino acids. Of all the DNA, just the CDR3 is kept, 45 bases in frame from base 1. Deletion took 1 base off V and 3 bases off J, with a span of 9 bases between the germline ends. A remark on this clonotype: Its specific antigen is unknown. No base-level quality is on record; no much larger clone is a single base apart.

Full-length TCR variable regions were amplified by 5' RACE PCR with constant-region reverse primers, followed by semi-nested PCR with Nested Universal Primer A. The ReliaPrep RNA Cell Miniprep System was used to extract total RNA, which was then reverse transcribed into 5'RACE-ready cDNA with the SMARTer RACE 5'/3' Kit. Full-length TCR alpha and beta libraries were barcoded with multiplex adaptors and sequenced on an Illumina MiSeq. From the authors' description of their analysis: For each of nine subset-tissue groups, sequencing data from the five patients were combined, and the groups were compared by unsupervised clustering of TCR gene usage. The Morisita-Horn index was used to calculate repertoire similarity, with shared sequences weighted according to their contribution to each repertoire. TCRdb cleaned the public reads at Q25 with fastp, built clones with MiXCR and kept in-frame beta chains. Rows are unified per CDR3 protein, each entry keeping the most common DNA and genes. The V and J calls come from TCRdb's annotation, not from the publication. The sample has 35,000 to 50,000 distinct CDR3 sequences on record, 29% of them singletons. 3.7% of the sample is in the top ten clones.

Sequences were obtained from memory CD4+ T cells sorted from a lymph node. In light of the paper, this sample's cell subset or site label describes: memory CD4+ T cells, CD4+CD45RO+CD25-. The TCR sequence derives from a female donor with breast cancer. The rearranged segments are TRBV12-3 or TRBV12-4 and TRBJ2-2; the D gene could be TRBD1 or TRBD2, each one agreeing over 6 bases. CDR3 sequence: CASSLGGAYTGELFF. The DNA sequence is given as TGTGCCAGCAGTTTAGGGGGGGCGTACACCGGGGAGCTGTTTTTT.